This TCR beta chain was observed in a study of T-cell reconstitution after alpha-beta-depleted transplantation in children. Overall study results and limits: Several hundred rapidly expanded clones from non-depleted graft cells reportedly supplied alpha-beta T cells about two months post-transplant. Recipient T cells and thymic progenitors that survived were the source of the high TCRbeta diversity seen at day 60 in some patients. T-cell counts and diversity were attributed mostly to newly produced T cells one year after transplant.

This clonotype turned up a few times. Its target is unknown. It was with unique molecular identifiers that the TCRbeta library was prepared. TCRdb re-analysed the PCR reads in MiXCR, keeping a single row per CDR3 protein. The sample includes about 580,000 distinct CDR3 sequences, 23% of them seen just once. The clonotype was recovered from a boy under two years old who had a stem cell transplant for acute myeloid leukemia, so the T cells may come from the graft donor. Sample: PBMCs, mostly from graft donor cells, taken 360 days after TCRalphabeta/CD19-depleted stem cell transplant.

The CDR3 region has the DNA TGCGCCAGCAGCCAGGGGGCAGGGGAAAAACTGTTTTTT. It translates to CASSQGAGEKLFF. The chain couples TRBV4-3 to TRBJ1-4; possible D gene TRBD1, 6 bases. The CDR3 is made up of 13 amino acids. The ends were cut back, 3 bases at V and 8 bases at J, with 10 bases in the middle. Germline V gives CDR1 LGHNA, CDR2 YSLEER.